Reported below is one T cell receptor beta chain. Its recognized antigen is unknown. Base qualities are not recorded, but no much larger clone differs from it by a single base. The entry originates in a study of blood T cell repertoires in COVID-19 (dated by TCRdb to 2018 to 2020). General notes on the study: The collaborator samples originated in the United States, Italy and Spain and spanned the acute and convalescent phases of COVID-19. Samples were obtained from the ongoing ImmuneRACE study (first 160 participants) and from 1,200 or so subjects provided by 6 global collaborators. The material from the prospective study consisted of cDNA or gDNA derived from T cells, B-cell-depleted T cells, or PBMCs. The dataset comprised deeply sampled blood TCRbeta repertoires from subjects exposed to, actively infected with, or recovered from COVID-19. A freely available public database, intended as a resource for researchers studying the immune response to SARS-CoV-2, is where the repertoires were released. Where HLA class I and class II types were available, the types were taken from metadata supplied by the sample provider, not from assay-based typing. The sample metadata nearly always contained a de-identified subject ID, COVID-19 status, age in years and sex.

Whole blood was collected in K2EDTA tubes by collaborating institutions according to the institutions' own protocols. Collaborator samples were shipped for TCRbeta analysis as frozen whole blood, isolated PBMCs, or DNA extracted from either sample type. The immunoSEQ Assay, a bias-controlled multiplex PCR, was used to amplify TCRbeta CDR3 regions from genomic DNA. The study's processing was this. The number of nucleated cells in each sample was estimated by amplification of reference gene primers within the assay. To quantify the absolute abundance of each unique TCRbeta CDR3 rearrangement, sequence reads were collapsed and filtered. For each sample, productive Simpson clonality was calculated by taking the square root of Simpson's diversity index across productive rearrangements. What TCRdb holds here is the immuneACCESS table cut down to in-frame rearrangements. Part of the clones is not present; checked against another copy, under half of the missing clones reflect an unresolved V gene, and the others are unexplained. V and J calls and clone size follow that table, whereas D and trimming were derived from the DNA. Here the sample has just under 50,000 clones; about 82% occur a single time. About 14% of the sample lies in the top ten.

The CDR3, cysteine through phenylalanine, is 15 amino acids long. The entry retains the CDR3 DNA only, 45 bases that are in frame from base 1. V lost 3 bases and J lost 3 bases; the stretch between them is 11 bases long. CDR1 and CDR2 (SNHLY, FYNNEI) derive from the germline V gene. Overall results and qualifications from the work: Clinical and demographic metadata were provided uncurated, with the amount varying by source and participant.

The TCR originated in a human donor in a cohort sampled during active COVID-19. The chain links TRBV2 with TRBJ2-2; a confident D gene designation cannot be given. Material for sequencing was peripheral blood. The CDR3 protein sequence reads: CASSDGQADTGELFF. In nucleotides, the sequence is TGTGCCAGCAGTGATGGGCAGGCCGACACCGGGGAGCTGTTTTTT.